These T cell receptor beta chains were read from a single sample in a study of spatial heterogeneity in lung cancer. TCRdb independently ran MiXCR on the 5' RACE reads; one entry per CDR3 protein. The data contain some 30,000 distinct CDR3 sequences, about 10% of them singletons. The sample here was PBMCs, taken at follow-up. The source of these receptors is a female donor with early-stage non-small cell lung cancer. CDR3s include the opening cysteine and the closing phenylalanine or tryptophan. D genes are given only for firm matches. Some rows mark clone size as missing; the rest say once, few, many or name a class of expanded clone.

abundance	v_gene	d_gene	j_gene	CDR3nt	CDR3aa
many	TRBV27	NA	TRBJ1-4	TGTGCCAGCAGTTTAGTCGTTAATGAAAAACTGTTTTTT	CASSLVVNEKLFF
NA	TRBV20-1	NA	TRBJ1-5	TGCAGTGCTAGTGAAGGGACAAATCAGCCCCAGCATTTT	CSASEGTNQPQHF
many	TRBV5-4	NA	TRBJ2-2	TGTGCCAGCAGCCTGGACTATAACACCGGGGAGCTGTTTTTT	CASSLDYNTGELFF
NA	TRBV5-1	NA	TRBJ1-1	TGCGCCAGCAGCTTTACCGGCAGCGGGGCAGTTGGAGACACTGAAGCTTTCTTT	CASSFTGSGAVGDTEAFF
few	TRBV20-1	NA	TRBJ2-7	TGCAGTGCTAGTGGCCTTGGACAGTCCTACGAGCAGTACTTC	CSASGLGQSYEQYF
NA	TRBV7-2	NA	TRBJ2-7	TGTGCCAGCAGCTTAGGGGGGGCCGGCAGGGCCTCCTACGAGCAGTACTTC	CASSLGGAGRASYEQYF
many	TRBV27	NA	TRBJ1-2	TGTGCCAGCGGAGATGACGCGTATGGCTACACCTTC	CASGDDAYGYTF
many	TRBV7-2	TRBD2	TRBJ2-7	TGTGCCAGCAGCCCTACTAGCGGGGGTACCTACGAGCAGTACTTC	CASSPTSGGTYEQYF
many	TRBV12-3/TRBV12-4	NA	TRBJ2-4	TGTGCCAGCAGACCACGACAGAGGGGGAACATTCAGTACTTC	CASRPRQRGNIQYF
many	TRBV12-3/TRBV12-4	NA	TRBJ1-5	TGTGCCAGCAGTTTAAAAGGCCAGGGCAGCAATCAGCCCCAGCATTTT	CASSLKGQGSNQPQHF
many	TRBV7-2	TRBD2	TRBJ2-1	TGTGCCAGCAGCTTAGTGCCAGCGGGGGTGGTCAATGAGCAGTTCTTC	CASSLVPAGVVNEQFF
NA	TRBV1	NA	TRBJ1-6	TGCACCGGCAGCTCAAGCAGTCCAGCCCCAAATTCACCCCTCCACTTT	CTGSSSSPAPNSPLHF
few	TRBV28	NA	TRBJ1-6	TGTGCCAGCAGCCCCCCTTTAGAAAATTCACCCCTCCACTTT	CASSPPLENSPLHF
few	TRBV12-3/TRBV12-4	NA	TRBJ1-1	TGTGCCAGCAGTTTAAGGCAGGAAGCTGAAGCTTTCTTT	CASSLRQEAEAFF
NA	TRBV7-3	NA	TRBJ1-1	TGTGCCAGCAGCTTAATAAGAGGAGAGAACACTGAAGCTTTCTTT	CASSLIRGENTEAFF